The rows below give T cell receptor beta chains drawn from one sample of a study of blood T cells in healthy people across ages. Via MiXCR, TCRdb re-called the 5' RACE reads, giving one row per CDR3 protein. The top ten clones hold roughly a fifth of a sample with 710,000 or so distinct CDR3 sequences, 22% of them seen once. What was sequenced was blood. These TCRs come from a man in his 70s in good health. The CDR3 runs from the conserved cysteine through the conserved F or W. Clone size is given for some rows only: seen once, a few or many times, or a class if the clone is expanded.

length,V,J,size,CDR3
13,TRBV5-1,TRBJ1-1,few,CASSFNKNTEAFF
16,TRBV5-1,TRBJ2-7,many,CASSLGDKKSSYEQYF
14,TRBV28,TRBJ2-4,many,CASSGHTGGNIQYF
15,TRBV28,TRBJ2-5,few,CASTTTGTSFLEQYF
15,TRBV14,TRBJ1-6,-,CASSQESSYNSPLHF
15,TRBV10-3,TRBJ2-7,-,CAISTQVLGGYEQYF
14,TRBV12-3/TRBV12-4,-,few,CASTIAGPVDEQFF
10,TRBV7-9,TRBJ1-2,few,CASSWGQHTF
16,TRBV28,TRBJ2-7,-,CASSLAGSRGTYEQYF
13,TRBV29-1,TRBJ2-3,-,CSVEVVTTDTQYF
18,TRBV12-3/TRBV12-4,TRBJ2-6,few,CASKRPGTGRSGANVLTF
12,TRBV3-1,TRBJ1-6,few,CASSTLNSPLHF
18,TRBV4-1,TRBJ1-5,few,CASSQEGGRQAFNQPQHF
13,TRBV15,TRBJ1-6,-,CATSRDHSSPLHF
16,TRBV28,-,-,CASTPRVGTGTYEQYF
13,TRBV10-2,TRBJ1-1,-,CASSVPGQGVAFF
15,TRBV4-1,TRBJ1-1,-,CASSQEQGARVEAFF
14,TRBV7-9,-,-,CASSLFRDLNEQFF
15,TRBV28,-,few,CASSRDRLPYNEQFF
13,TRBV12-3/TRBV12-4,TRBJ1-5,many,CASSYNSNQPQHF
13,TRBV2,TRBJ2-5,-,CASSGGIGETQYF
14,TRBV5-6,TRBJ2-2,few,CASSRRDYTGELFF
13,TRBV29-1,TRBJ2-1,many,CSVDSSSYNEQFF
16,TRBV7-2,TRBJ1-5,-,CASSSEVGRGRQPQHF
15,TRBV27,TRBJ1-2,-,CASKASPLYYYGYTF
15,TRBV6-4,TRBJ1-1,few,CAGSDSGSRDTEAFF
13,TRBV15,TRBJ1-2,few,CATSRDRSYGYTF
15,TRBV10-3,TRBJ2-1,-,CAIRGQGSSYNEQFF
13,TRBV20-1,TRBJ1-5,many,CSARVTVNQPQHF
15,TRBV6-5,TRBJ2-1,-,CASRGRGRGRNEQFF
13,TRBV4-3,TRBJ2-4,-,CASSQELRNIQYF
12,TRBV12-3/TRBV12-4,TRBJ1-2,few,CASRGRNYGYTF
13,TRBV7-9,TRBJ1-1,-,CASSLNSNTEAFF
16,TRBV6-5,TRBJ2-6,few,CASSFGSSSGANVLTF
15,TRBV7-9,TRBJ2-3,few,CASRLASTSTDTQYF
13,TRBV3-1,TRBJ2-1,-,CASSGSGGLEQFF
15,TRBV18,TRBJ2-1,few,CASSPGVHSYNEQFF
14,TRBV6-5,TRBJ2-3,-,CASSFRGRLDTQYF
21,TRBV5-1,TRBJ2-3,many,CASSLASTGLSSRSSTDTQYF
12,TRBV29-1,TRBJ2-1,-,CSVEVSGYEQFF